The rows below give T cell receptor beta chains drawn from one sample of a study of blood T cell repertoires in COVID-19. Assay used: immunoSEQ multiplex PCR; TCRdb lists only in-frame clones, some missing. The sample contains fewer than 650,000 clones, about 89% of which appear only once. The sample was peripheral blood. All receptors derive from a woman in her 50s with COVID-19, enrolled during active disease. Each CDR3 is given with its conserved first and last residue. The order of the fields is V gene, D gene, CDR3 length, clone size, J gene, CDR3 DNA, CDR3 protein. The D gene is left open where the match is weak. The listing skips clone size in some rows; elsewhere it reads once, few, many or a size class.

TRBV2	NA	15	NA	TRBJ1-2	TGTGCCAGCAGTGAGCATTTGAACAGTAACTATGGCTACACCTTC	CASSEHLNSNYGYTF
TRBV27	NA	17	NA	TRBJ2-4	TGTGCCAGCAGTCCTCTGGGCGAACATCTAGCCAAAAACATTCAGTACTTC	CASSPLGEHLAKNIQYF
TRBV27	TRBD1	15	NA	TRBJ1-5	TGTGCCAGCAGTCGGATACAGGGGGCGGGTCAGCCCCAGCATTTT	CASSRIQGAGQPQHF
TRBV19	TRBD1	16	few	TRBJ1-5	TGTGCCAGTAATAAACCGGGACAGGGGGGCAATCAGCCCCAGCATTTT	CASNKPGQGGNQPQHF
TRBV28	NA	14	once	TRBJ1-1	TGTGCCAGCTTAGGGGGACATCTGAACACTGAAGCTTTCTTT	CASLGGHLNTEAFF
TRBV28	NA	12	NA	TRBJ1-2	TGTGCCAGCAGTCCCCACCGGGATGGCTACACCTTC	CASSPHRDGYTF
TRBV7-9	TRBD1	17	NA	TRBJ2-7	TGTGCCAGCAGCCCCCCCGGACAGGGTATCAAAAAAGGCGAGCAGTACTTC	CASSPPGQGIKKGEQYF
TRBV19	TRBD1	14	NA	TRBJ1-1	TGTGCCAGTACCAGGAGGGGGCAAGGCACTGAAGCTTTCTTT	CASTRRGQGTEAFF
TRBV29-1	TRBD1	13	NA	TRBJ2-3	TGCAGCGTTCGCCAGACAGGGGCAGATACGCAGTATTTT	CSVRQTGADTQYF
TRBV7-3	NA	16	NA	TRBJ1-1	TGTGCCAGCAGCTTTTTCGGAGGCCAGAAATACACTGAAGCTTTCTTT	CASSFFGGQKYTEAFF
TRBV5-1	TRBD1	15	once	TRBJ1-4	TGCGCCAGCAGCTTGGCCGGACAGGGAGGTGAAAAACTGTTTTTT	CASSLAGQGGEKLFF
TRBV9	TRBD1	15	NA	TRBJ2-1	TGTGCCAGCAGCGGCCGACCTACAGGGGGAAATGAGCAGTTCTTC	CASSGRPTGGNEQFF
TRBV9	NA	13	NA	TRBJ1-1	TGTGCCAGCAGCGGGACAGCCAACACTGAAGCTTTCTTT	CASSGTANTEAFF
TRBV27	NA	14	NA	TRBJ1-4	TGTGCCAGCAGTTTATTTGGGCCTAATGAAAAACTGTTTTTT	CASSLFGPNEKLFF
TRBV15	TRBD2	15	once	TRBJ2-3	TGTGCCACCAGCAGAGACGGGGGGGCAGGAGATACGCAGTATTTT	CATSRDGGAGDTQYF
TRBV19	NA	13	once	TRBJ2-7	TGTGCCAGTAGTAGGCTTGGGGGAGGAGAGCAGTACTTC	CASSRLGGGEQYF
TRBV24-1	TRBD1	16	NA	TRBJ2-5	TGTGCCACCAGTGATGCATGGACAGGGGGAAGAGAGACCCAGTACTTC	CATSDAWTGGRETQYF
TRBV6-5	TRBD1	13	NA	TRBJ1-2	TGTGCCAGCAAGGACAGGGCGCCCTATGGCTACACCTTC	CASKDRAPYGYTF
TRBV29-1	NA	11	NA	TRBJ1-2	TGCAGCGTTAGGGAAGGGGATGGCTACACCTTC	CSVREGDGYTF
TRBV18	NA	15	NA	TRBJ1-5	TGTGCCAGCTCACCAACTCGACAGGAGAATCAGCCCCAGCATTTT	CASSPTRQENQPQHF
TRBV5-6	NA	15	NA	TRBJ1-5	TGTGCCAGCAGCCCTAGAGGCAGTAGCAATCAGCCCCAGCATTTT	CASSPRGSSNQPQHF
TRBV6-5	NA	12	NA	TRBJ2-7	TGTGCCAGCAGCGACAAGTCCTACGAGCAGTACTTC	CASSDKSYEQYF
TRBV12-3/TRBV12-4	NA	13	NA	TRBJ1-1	TGTGCCAGCAGCCCACAGGGCTGGACTGAAGCTTTCTTT	CASSPQGWTEAFF
TRBV4-1	TRBD2	17	NA	TRBJ2-7	TGCGCCAGCAGCCCGTCCCCCGGCGGGGGGGCGTTCTACGAGCAGTACTTC	CASSPSPGGGAFYEQYF
TRBV27	NA	15	NA	TRBJ1-2	TGTGCCAGCAGTTTTATTGCTGGCGGCCTCTATGGCTACACCTTC	CASSFIAGGLYGYTF
TRBV2	NA	15	NA	TRBJ1-6	TGTGCCAGCAGTGATGATAGCTCCTATAATTCACCCCTCCACTTT	CASSDDSSYNSPLHF
TRBV30	TRBD1	12	NA	TRBJ1-1	TGTGCCTGGGTAACAGGGGTGACTGAAGCTTTCTTT	CAWVTGVTEAFF